The 30 T cell receptor beta chains below were found in one sample sequenced in a study of OX40 agonist ivuxolimab in advanced cancers. TCRdb keeps only in-frame clones here, not all; method: immunoSEQ multiplex PCR. In the table there are 65,000 to 80,000 clones, roughly 90% of which are singletons. Sequenced here: CD4+ or CD8+ T cells sorted from blood, sampled in a trial of the OX40 agonist ivuxolimab. All receptors come from an adult with an advanced solid tumor such as melanoma, head and neck, liver or kidney cancer.

The chain couples TRBV30 to TRBJ2-1; D remains ambiguous. The V end was cut by 8 bases, the J end by 5 bases, with 16 bases between. CDR1 GTSNPN and CDR2 SVGIG come from the germline V gene (reference sequence). The CDR3 length is 13 residues. CDR3 sequence (DNA): TGTGCCAGCCGACCGACCCCTCACAATGAGCAGTTCTTC. Its protein product is CASRPTPHNEQFF.

V usage is TRBV6-1 and J usage is TRBJ2-7; TRBD1 might be the D (5 bases). CDR3 size: 13 residues. Germline-derived CDR1 and CDR2 are MNHNS and SASEGT. Deletions cut 9 bases from V and 2 bases from J, with 14 bases between. CDR3: CASTTGNTYEQYF. The CDR3 DNA reads as TGTGCCAGTACTACAGGTAATACCTACGAGCAGTACTTC.

This rearrangement joins TRBV7-8 to TRBJ1-4; TRBD1 matches at 8 bases. J lost 5 bases, V lost 4 bases, and 12 bases had no gene match. The CDR3 consists of 17 residues. Germline V gives CDR1 SGHVS, CDR2 FQNEAQ. The DNA for the CDR3 is TGTGCCAGCAGCTCCCTTTCGCAGGGGGCCCTCAATGAAAAACTGTTTTTT. Residues: CASSSLSQGALNEKLFF. The full variable domain, its missing parts supplied by reference TRBV7-8 and TRBJ1-4, is GAGVSQSPRYKVAKRGQDVALRCDPISGHVSLFWYQQALGQGPEFLTYFQNEAQLDKSGLPSDRFFAERPEGSVSTLKIQRTQQEDSAVYLCASSSLSQGALNEKLFFGSGTQLSVL.

This chain uses TRBV19 with TRBJ1-5, with TRBD1 identical over 8 bases. Germline assignment: CDR1 LNHDA and CDR2 SQIVND (reference sequence). J lost 8 bases, V lost 5 bases, and 8 bases had no gene match. There are 14 residues in the CDR3. As DNA, the CDR3 is TGTGCCAGTAGTGTTACAGGGGGGGACAAGCCCCAGCATTTT. This translates into CASSVTGGDKPQHF.

This chain joins TRBV19 and TRBJ2-7; D may be TRBD2 (7 bases). Germline V gives CDR1 LNHDA, CDR2 SQIVND (reference sequence). Between the trimmed V and J ends, which lost 3 bases and 4 bases, there was a span of 19 bases. This CDR3 has 16 amino acids. The CDR3 nucleotides read TGTGCCAGTAGTATGTGGGCGGGGGCCTCAGATTACGAGCAGTACTTC. Translating it yields CASSMWAGASDYEQYF.

The V call is TRBV7-2, the J call TRBJ2-5; D uncertain. CDR3 length: 13 residues. Trimming removed 8 bases at V and 2 bases at J, with 12 bases between. Looked up from germline, CDR1 is SGHTA and CDR2 is FQGNSA. This CDR3 reads CASAFGRQETQYF. The CDR3 DNA reads as TGTGCCAGCGCATTTGGGCGGCAAGAGACCCAGTACTTC.

The J gene is TRBJ1-4, the V gene TRBV30; D gene ambiguous. This CDR3 is built from 11 residues. Trimming removed 0 bases at V and 8 bases at J, with 4 bases between. The germline V gene encodes CDR1 GTSNPN and CDR2 SVGIG (reference sequence). CDR3 loop: CAWSVREKLFF. The CDR3 region has the DNA TGTGCCTGGAGTGTCAGGGAAAAACTGTTTTTT.

This chain joins TRBV7-6 and TRBJ2-7, with 7 nucleotides matching TRBD2. The CDR3 totals 15 residues. Per germline, CDR1 SGHVS and CDR2 FNYEAQ. Germline trimming cut 4 bases from V and 2 bases from J; bases unmatched to any gene: 8. For the CDR3, the DNA is TGTGCCAGCAGCTCCAGGGAGGGACTGACCTACGAGCAGTACTTC. Protein product: CASSSREGLTYEQYF.

V usage is TRBV11-2 and J usage is TRBJ2-5; 12 nucleotides match TRBD2. Losses at the gene ends were 1 base for V and 4 bases for J; bases not matched to a gene: 7. The CDR3 is made up of 17 amino acids. Germline V lookup: CDR1 SGHAT, CDR2 FQNNGV. The CDR3 sequence is CASSLGGLAGLLETQYF. The DNA for the CDR3 is TGTGCCAGCAGCTTAGGAGGACTAGCGGGATTGTTAGAGACCCAGTACTTC.

The chain uses TRBV29-1 and TRBJ2-3; D may be TRBD1 (5 bases). Looked up from germline, CDR1 is SQVTM and CDR2 is ANQGSEA. Trimming pared 4 bases from V and 8 bases from J, leaving 13 bases between. CDR3 length equals 12 residues. The CDR3 sequence is CSVALGPGTQYF. The CDR3, as DNA: TGCAGCGTTGCCTTGGGGCCGGGTACGCAGTATTTT.

J is TRBJ2-3 and V is TRBV6-1; D is perhaps TRBD1 (5 bases). CDR1 and CDR2 (germline): MNHNS, SASEGT. V lost 0 bases and J 4 bases, leaving 17 bases between the germline ends. The CDR3 has 17 amino acids. The DNA of the CDR3 is TGTGCCAGCAGTGAAGCGACAGTGGCTCTTGGGGCAGATACGCAGTATTTT. Its translation: CASSEATVALGADTQYF.

The chain joins TRBV6-5 to TRBJ1-3; D unclear. CDR3 length: 14 residues. Germline CDR1 is MNHEY and CDR2 is SVGAGI. V was pared by 6 bases and J by 0 bases, with 9 bases between. This CDR3 is CASSLTPSGNTIYF. DNA of the CDR3: TGTGCCAGCAGCCTCACCCCCTCTGGAAACACCATATATTTT.

The V gene is TRBV5-1, the J gene TRBJ1-1; D is possibly TRBD1 (6 bases). CDR3 length: 15 amino acids. Trimming took off 4 bases at V and 1 base at J, with 14 bases between the two ends. Germline V gives CDR1 SGHRS, CDR2 YFSETQ. This chain's CDR3 is CASSPSTGRNTEAFF. The DNA for the CDR3 is TGCGCCAGCAGCCCGTCCACAGGGAGGAACACTGAAGCTTTCTTT.

The chain has TRBV4-1 and TRBJ2-7; D may match TRBD1 or TRBD2 (5 bases each). Trimming removed 1 base at V and 2 bases at J, with 21 bases between. CDR3 length: 18 amino acids. CDR1 MGHRA and CDR2 YSYEKL come from the germline V gene. The CDR3 sequence is CASSQGITGTEFPYEQYF. For the CDR3, the DNA is TGCGCCAGCAGCCAAGGCATCACCGGGACGGAGTTCCCCTACGAGCAGTACTTC.

The chain uses TRBV4-3 and TRBJ2-7; unclear D gene. V lost 2 bases and J 4 bases, leaving 9 bases between the germline ends. Germline V gene sequence: CDR1 LGHNA, CDR2 YSLEER. CDR3 length: 13 amino acids. The CDR3 DNA reads TGCGCCAGCAGCCAAACCCCAGGATACGAGCAGTACTTC. Residues: CASSQTPGYEQYF.

The rearrangement joins TRBV10-3 to TRBJ2-3; D remains unclear. Germline V gives CDR1 ENHRY, CDR2 SYGVKD. This CDR3 contains 14 residues. V dropped 0 bases and J dropped 1 base, with 5 bases sitting between them. CDR3 region: CAISESVGTDTQYF. Written as DNA, the CDR3 is TGTGCCATCAGTGAGTCTGTCGGCACAGATACGCAGTATTTT.

The chain couples TRBV2 to TRBJ1-4; TRBD1 agrees at 7 bases. The CDR3 has 16 amino acids. V lost 3 bases, J lost 5 bases, and 9 bases stayed unmatched. Germline CDR1 is SNHLY and CDR2 is FYNNEI. The CDR3 DNA reads TGTGCCAGCAGTGACGGGAGGACAGGCGGAAATGAAAAACTGTTTTTT. It translates to CASSDGRTGGNEKLFF.

This clone has a single count. This chain joins TRBV5-1 and TRBJ2-5, with 7 bases lining up with TRBD2. Germline-derived CDR1 and CDR2 are SGHRS and YFSETQ. This CDR3 contains 15 residues. V trimming: 2 bases; J trimming: 3 bases; junction bases outside the gene matches: 7. This CDR3 reads CASSFWGEGEETQYF. The CDR3 bases are TGCGCCAGCAGCTTCTGGGGGGAGGGAGAAGAGACCCAGTACTTC. The variable domain in full, completed from reference TRBV5-1 and TRBJ2-5, reads KAGVTQTPRYLIKTRGQQVTLSCSPISGHRSVSWYQQTPGQGLQFLFEYFSETQRNKGNFPGRFSGRQFSNSRSEMNVSTLELGDSALYLCASSFWGEGEETQYFGPGTRLLVL.

The rearrangement links TRBV5-1 to TRBJ1-1; tentative D call: TRBD1 (5 bases). V lost 4 bases and J lost 5, with 12 bases in between. Germline lookup yields CDR1 SGHRS and CDR2 YFSETQ. This CDR3 has 13 amino acids. The CDR3 reads CASSLTGRTEAFF. CDR3 coding DNA: TGCGCCAGCAGCCTCACGGGGCGGACTGAAGCTTTCTTT.

This rearrangement joins TRBV10-3 to TRBJ2-7, with D maybe TRBD1 (5 bases). In germline, CDR1 is ENHRY, CDR2 SYGVKD. Trimming took 7 bases from V and 6 from J, leaving 10 bases between them. The CDR3 runs to 11 residues. CDR3 in DNA: TGTGCCATCACCGAAAGGGGCGAGCAGTACTTC. Protein product: CAITERGEQYF.

This clone was counted a single time. The chain recombines TRBV27 with TRBJ1-4, with D maybe TRBD1 (6 bases). This CDR3 region has 15 residues. Germline V gene data show CDR1 as MNHEY and CDR2 as SMNVEV (reference sequence). Trimming pared 2 bases from V and 2 bases from J, leaving 9 bases between. CDR3 region: CASSLITGTNEKLFF. DNA for the CDR3: TGTGCCAGCAGTTTAATTACAGGGACTAATGAAAAACTGTTTTTT.

The chain couples TRBV7-2 to TRBJ2-7; D unresolved. The CDR3 runs to 11 residues. V lost 4 bases to trimming and J lost 3 bases, with 4 bases between them. CDR1 and CDR2 from the germline V gene are SGHTA and FQGNSA. CDR3 nucleotides: TGTGCCAGCAGCTCATTCTACGAGCAGTACTTC. It specifies CASSSFYEQYF.

V gene TRBV7-9 combines with J gene TRBJ2-5; the D is unclear. Trimming removed 1 base from V and 1 base from J, with 19 bases in between. There are 18 residues in the CDR3. The germline CDR1 and CDR2 sequences are SEHNR and FQNEAQ (reference sequence). CDR3 in DNA: TGTGCCAGCAGCTTAGGTTCGGCGGCGCTCACGGCCCAAGAGACCCAGTACTTC. The encoded protein is CASSLGSAALTAQETQYF.

The chain employs TRBV7-9 and TRBJ2-1; tentative D call: TRBD2 (6 bases). Trimming took 5 bases from V and 7 from J, leaving 18 bases between them. CDR3 length: 15 residues. Per germline, CDR1 SEHNR and CDR2 FQNEAQ (reference sequence). This chain's CDR3 is CASSPPRPGVNEQFF. DNA for the CDR3: TGTGCCAGCAGCCCCCCGCGGCCGGGGGTTAATGAGCAGTTCTTC.

The V gene is TRBV11-2, the J gene TRBJ2-3; weak D call: TRBD2 (5 bases). There are 16 residues in the CDR3. Germline loops: CDR1 SGHAT, CDR2 FQNNGV. Trimming left V 5 bases short and J 5 bases short, with 20 bases between. The DNA of the CDR3 is TGTGCCAGCAGCCAAAAGATTACGGGGATGGGAGATACGCAGTATTTT. Amino acids: CASSQKITGMGDTQYF. Together with reference TRBV11-2 and TRBJ2-3, the CDR3 gives the full variable domain: EAGVAQSPRYKIIEKRQSVAFWCNPISGHATLYWYQQILGQGPKLLIQFQNNGVVDDSQLPKDRFSAERLKGVDSTLKIQPAKLEDSAVYLCASSQKITGMGDTQYFGPGTRLTVL.

V gene TRBV7-2 combines with J gene TRBJ1-1, with 8 bases lining up with TRBD1. The CDR3 covers 16 residues. In germline, CDR1 is SGHTA, CDR2 FQGNSA. J gave up 8 bases and V 5 bases, and 16 bases lay outside the gene matches. In DNA form, the CDR3 reads TGTGCCAGCAGCCCAAACGTGGCGGCTAACAGGGGGGAAGCTTTCTTT. Protein sequence: CASSPNVAANRGEAFF. Together with reference TRBV7-2 and TRBJ1-1, the CDR3 gives the full variable domain: GAGVSQSPSNKVTEKGKDVELRCDPISGHTALYWYRQSLGQGLEFLIYFQGNSAPDKSGLPSDRFSAERTGGSVSTLTIQRTQQEDSAVYLCASSPNVAANRGEAFFGQGTRLTVV.

The chain links TRBV5-1 to TRBJ1-1; a weak D match, TRBD1 (5 bases). The CDR3 contains 13 residues. The V and J ends lost 2 bases and 11 bases respectively, with 16 bases between them. Germline V gene sequence: CDR1 SGHRS, CDR2 YFSETQ. The CDR3 spells CASSFRGSHEAFF. The CDR3 DNA is TGCGCCAGCAGCTTTAGGGGTTCCCACGAGGCTTTCTTT.

This clone was seen a single time. The CDR3 nucleotides read TGTGCCAGCAGCCCGGGGCCGGGACAGGGGTCGCCCAAACCCCACTACACCTTC. Its protein product is CASSPGPGQGSPKPHYTF. The gene calls are TRBV7-9 and TRBJ1-2, with TRBD1 matching 10 bases. Germline V lookup: CDR1 SEHNR, CDR2 FQNEAQ (reference sequence). The CDR3 loop spans 18 amino acids. J gave up 10 bases and V 5 bases, and 22 bases lay outside the gene matches.

The chain has TRBV30 and TRBJ2-7; D gene unclear. Trimming removed 0 bases from V and 4 bases from J, with 7 bases in between. This CDR3 has 12 residues. Germline assignment: CDR1 GTSNPN and CDR2 SVGIG (reference sequence). The chain's CDR3 is CAWSVYGYEQYF. The CDR3 DNA reads as TGTGCCTGGAGTGTATATGGGTACGAGCAGTACTTC. Filled out from reference TRBV30 and TRBJ2-7, the complete variable domain reads SQTIHQWPATLVQPVGSPLSLECTVEGTSNPNLYWYRQAAGRGLQLLFYSVGIGQISSEVPQNLSASRPQDRQFILSSKKLLLSDSGFYLCAWSVYGYEQYFGPGTRLTVT.

V is TRBV18 and J is TRBJ2-2; TRBD2 matches 12 bases. Germline CDR1 is KGHSH and CDR2 is LQKENI. The CDR3 length is 21 residues. J lost 1 base, V lost 1 base, and 13 bases had no gene match. The CDR3 DNA reads TGTGCCAGCTCACCACTCAGAGGACTAGCGGGAAGCGAATTGAACACCGGGGAGCTGTTTTTT. This translates into CASSPLRGLAGSELNTGELFF.